The T cell receptor beta chain under discussion was sequenced for a study of radiotherapy plus CTLA-4 blockade in lung cancer. Assay used: immunoSEQ multiplex PCR; TCRdb lists only in-frame clones, some missing. Among tens of thousands of clones, around 86% were seen once, and the ten largest hold about 15%. Trimming removed 3 bases at V and 7 bases at J, with 12 bases between. Germline CDR1 SQVTM, CDR2 ANQGSEA. This CDR3 has 13 residues. To note about this clone: The antigen is unknown.

Study results and limitations: Radiotherapy was combined with ipilimumab, and tumor-derived TCR clones then expanded in blood.

The gene calls are TRBV29-1 and TRBJ1-4; D gene unclear. The sample was peripheral blood, taken from a patient treated with radiotherapy plus ipilimumab. This clonotype originated in a human donor with non-small cell lung cancer that progressed on radiotherapy plus ipilimumab. The chain's CDR3 is CSVERSYGEKLFF. The CDR3 region has the DNA TGCAGCGTTGAGCGGTCGTATGGTGAAAAACTGTTTTTT.